The sequence of this TCR beta chain was determined in a study of T-cell memory formation after mild COVID-19. At the level of the study: In these data, TCR clusters were largely donor specific.

The V end lost 1 base, the J end lost 6 bases, and 8 bases lay between the germline ends. The CDR3 is made up of 13 amino acids. The germline V gene encodes CDR1 SGHRS and CDR2 YFSETQ. General observations from the study: A subset of responding clones appeared in pre-infection memory, suggesting cross-reactive memory joined.

This clonotype has a count of ten or more. Its antigen is not known. TCRdb reprocessed the 5' RACE reads with MiXCR, giving one entry per CDR3 protein. Counted here are just under 350,000 distinct CDR3 sequences, 10% to 15% occurring once; the ten biggest clones make up 20% to 25%. This receptor was identified in a man between 18 and 35 years old who had mild COVID-19 (a few samples of this study predate the infection). Cell type and time point are not known. The sequenced sample consisted of PBMCs or a T cell subset sorted from them (not recorded which). The rearrangement uses TRBV5-1 and TRBJ1-5; D perhaps matches TRBD1 (6 bases). CDR3 DNA sequence: TGCGCCAGCAGCTTGTCAGGGGCTCAGCCCCAGCATTTT. It is translated as CASSLSGAQPQHF.